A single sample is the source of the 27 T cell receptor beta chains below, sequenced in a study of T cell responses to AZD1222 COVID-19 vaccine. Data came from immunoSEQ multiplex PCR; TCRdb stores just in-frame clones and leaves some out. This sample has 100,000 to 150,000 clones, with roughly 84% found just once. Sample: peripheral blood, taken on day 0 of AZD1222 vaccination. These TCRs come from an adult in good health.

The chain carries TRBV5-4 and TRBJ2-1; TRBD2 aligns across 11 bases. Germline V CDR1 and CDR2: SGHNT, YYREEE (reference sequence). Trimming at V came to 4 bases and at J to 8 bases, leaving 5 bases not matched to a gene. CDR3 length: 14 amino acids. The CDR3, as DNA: TGTGCCAGCAGCCCCGGGACTAGCGGCGATGAGCAGTTCTTC. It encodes CASSPGTSGDEQFF.

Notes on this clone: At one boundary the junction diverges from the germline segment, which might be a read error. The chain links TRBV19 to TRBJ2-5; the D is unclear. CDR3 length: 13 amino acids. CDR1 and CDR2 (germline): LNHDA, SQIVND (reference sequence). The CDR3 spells CASSRVHQETQYF. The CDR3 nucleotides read TGTGCCAGTAGTCGGGTCCACCAGGAGACCCAGTACTTC.

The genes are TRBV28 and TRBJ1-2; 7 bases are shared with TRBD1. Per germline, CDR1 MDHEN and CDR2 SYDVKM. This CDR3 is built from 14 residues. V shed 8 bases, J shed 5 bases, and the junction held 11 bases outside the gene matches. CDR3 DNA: TGTGCCAGCCGTAGGTCCGGGACAGTTTATGGCTACACCTTC. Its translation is CASRRSGTVYGYTF.

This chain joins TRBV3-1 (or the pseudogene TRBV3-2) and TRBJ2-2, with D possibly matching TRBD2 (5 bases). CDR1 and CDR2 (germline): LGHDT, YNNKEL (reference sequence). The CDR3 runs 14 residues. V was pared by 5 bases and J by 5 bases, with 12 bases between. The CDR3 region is CASSTSRLTGELFF. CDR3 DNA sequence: TGTGCCAGCAGCACGTCGAGACTAACCGGGGAGCTGTTTTTT.

CDR3 coding DNA: TGTGCCAGCAGTTCCCCACAGGGGAGATCTGGGGCCAACGTCCTGACTTTC. Its translation: CASSSPQGRSGANVLTF. The gene calls are TRBV28 and TRBJ2-6; 7 bases line up with TRBD1. J gave up 1 base and V 4 bases, and 7 bases lay outside the gene matches. This CDR3 is 17 amino acids long. Germline lookup yields CDR1 MDHEN and CDR2 SYDVKM.

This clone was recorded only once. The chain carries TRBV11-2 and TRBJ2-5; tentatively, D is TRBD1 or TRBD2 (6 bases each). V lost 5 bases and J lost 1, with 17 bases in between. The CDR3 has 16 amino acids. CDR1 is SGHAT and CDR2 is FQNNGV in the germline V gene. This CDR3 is CASSPRVGGTQETQYF. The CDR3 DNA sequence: TGTGCCAGCAGCCCACGGGTAGGGGGGACCCAAGAGACCCAGTACTTC.

For the CDR3, the DNA is TGTGCCAGCAGCCCGACCGGGGGCGGTGAAAAACTGTTTTTT. Its translation: CASSPTGGGEKLFF. The rearrangement joins TRBV5-6 to TRBJ1-4; TRBD1 might be the D (6 bases). Trimming removed 4 bases from V and 7 bases from J, with 14 bases in between. CDR3 size: 14 residues. Germline values: CDR1 SGHDT, CDR2 YYEEEE.

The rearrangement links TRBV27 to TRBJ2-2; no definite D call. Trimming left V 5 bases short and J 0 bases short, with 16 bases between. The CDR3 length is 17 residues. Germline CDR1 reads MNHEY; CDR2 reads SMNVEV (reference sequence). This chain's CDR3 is CASSTLLTATNTGELFF. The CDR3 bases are TGTGCCAGCAGTACCCTTCTGACTGCTACGAACACCGGGGAGCTGTTTTTT.

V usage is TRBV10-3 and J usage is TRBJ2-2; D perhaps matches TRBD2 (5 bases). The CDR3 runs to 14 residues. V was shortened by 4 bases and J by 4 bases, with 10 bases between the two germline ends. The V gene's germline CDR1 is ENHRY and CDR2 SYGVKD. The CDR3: CAISVEGSTGELFF. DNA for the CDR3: TGTGCCATCAGTGTAGAGGGTTCCACCGGGGAGCTGTTTTTT.

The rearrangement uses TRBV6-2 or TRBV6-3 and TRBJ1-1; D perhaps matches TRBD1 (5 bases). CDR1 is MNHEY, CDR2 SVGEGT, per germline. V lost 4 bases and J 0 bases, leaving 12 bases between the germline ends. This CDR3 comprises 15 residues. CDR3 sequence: CASSSGGAVNTEAFF. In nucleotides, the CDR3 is TGTGCCAGCAGTTCGGGCGGGGCCGTGAACACTGAAGCTTTCTTT.

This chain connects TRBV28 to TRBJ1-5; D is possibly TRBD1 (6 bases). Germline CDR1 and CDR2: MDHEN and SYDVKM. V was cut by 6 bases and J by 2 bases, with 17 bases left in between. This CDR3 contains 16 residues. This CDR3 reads CASSPRGGLGNQPQHF. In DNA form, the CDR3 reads TGTGCCAGCAGCCCACGAGGGGGATTGGGCAATCAGCCCCAGCATTTT.

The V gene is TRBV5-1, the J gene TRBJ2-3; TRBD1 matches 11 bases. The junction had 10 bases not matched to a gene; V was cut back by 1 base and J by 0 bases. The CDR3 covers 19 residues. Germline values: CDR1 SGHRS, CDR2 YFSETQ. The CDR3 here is CASSLPRTGQGASTDTQYF. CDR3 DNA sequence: TGCGCCAGCAGCTTGCCCCGAACCGGACAGGGGGCTAGCACAGATACGCAGTATTTT.

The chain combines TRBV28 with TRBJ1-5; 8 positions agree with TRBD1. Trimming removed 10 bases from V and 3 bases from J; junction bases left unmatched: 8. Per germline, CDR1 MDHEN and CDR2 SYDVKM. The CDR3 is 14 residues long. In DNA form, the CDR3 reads TGTGCCATCACAGGGACAGGCCCCAATCAGCCCCAGCATTTT. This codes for CAITGTGPNQPQHF.

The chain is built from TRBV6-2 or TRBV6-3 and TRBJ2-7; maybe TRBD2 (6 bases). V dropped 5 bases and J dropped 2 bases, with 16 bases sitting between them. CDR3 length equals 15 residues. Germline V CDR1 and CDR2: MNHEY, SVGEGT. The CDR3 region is CASSPLLGEAYEQYF. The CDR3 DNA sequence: TGTGCCAGCAGTCCCTTACTGGGGGAGGCCTACGAGCAGTACTTC.

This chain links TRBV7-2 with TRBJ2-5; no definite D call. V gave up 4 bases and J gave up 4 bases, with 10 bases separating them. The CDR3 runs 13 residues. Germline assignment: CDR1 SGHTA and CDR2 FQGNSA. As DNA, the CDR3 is TGTGCCAGCAGCTGGAAGCCCTCAGAGACCCAGTACTTC. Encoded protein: CASSWKPSETQYF.

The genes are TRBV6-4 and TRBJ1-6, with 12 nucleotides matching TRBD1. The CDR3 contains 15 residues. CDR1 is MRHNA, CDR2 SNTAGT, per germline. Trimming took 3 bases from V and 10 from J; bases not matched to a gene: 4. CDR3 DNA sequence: TGTGCCAGCAGTGAGATGGGGACAGGGGGCTCACCCCTCCACTTT. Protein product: CASSEMGTGGSPLHF.

CDR3 amino acids: CASSYSSVAQEQFF. The CDR3 region has the DNA TGTGCCAGCAGTTACTCGTCCGTGGCACAAGAGCAGTTCTTC. This chain connects TRBV6-5 to TRBJ2-1; no clear D. The CDR3 sequence is 14 residues long. CDR1 is MNHEY, CDR2 SVGAGI, per germline. V was clipped by 0 bases and J by 10 bases, with 13 bases between them.

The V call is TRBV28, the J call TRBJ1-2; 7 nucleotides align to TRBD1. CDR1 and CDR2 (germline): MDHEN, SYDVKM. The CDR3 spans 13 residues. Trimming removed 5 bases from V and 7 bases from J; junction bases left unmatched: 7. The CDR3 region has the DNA TGTGCCAGCAGTCGGCCAGGGGGTAGTGGCTACACCTTC. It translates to CASSRPGGSGYTF.

In DNA form, the CDR3 reads TGTGCCAGCAGCTTTGGCGGGGGAGGCCAAGAGACCCAGTACTTC. It is translated as CASSFGGGGQETQYF. J is TRBJ2-5 and V is TRBV28, with 7 bases aligning to TRBD2. CDR1 and CDR2 from the germline V gene are MDHEN and SYDVKM. The CDR3 consists of 15 residues. Trimming removed 6 bases from V and 1 base from J; junction bases left unmatched: 8.

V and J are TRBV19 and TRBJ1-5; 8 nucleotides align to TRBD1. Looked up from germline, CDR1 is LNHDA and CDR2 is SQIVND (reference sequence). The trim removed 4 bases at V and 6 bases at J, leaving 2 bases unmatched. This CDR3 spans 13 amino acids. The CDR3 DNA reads TGTGCCAGTAGTACGGACAGGGTTCAGCCCCAGCATTTT. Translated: CASSTDRVQPQHF. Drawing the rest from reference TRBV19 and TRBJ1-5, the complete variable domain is DGGITQSPKYLFRKEGQNVTLSCEQNLNHDAMYWYRQDPGQGLRLIYYSQIVNDFQKGDIAEGYSVSREKKESFPLTVTSAQKNPTAFYLCASSTDRVQPQHFGDGTRLSIL.

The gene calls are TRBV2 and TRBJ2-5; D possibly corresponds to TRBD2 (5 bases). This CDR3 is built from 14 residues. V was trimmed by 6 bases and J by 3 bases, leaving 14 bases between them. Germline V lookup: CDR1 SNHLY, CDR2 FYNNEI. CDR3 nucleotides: TGTGCCAGCAGCTTAAGGAGCGGAGAAGAGACCCAGTACTTC. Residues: CASSLRSGEETQYF.

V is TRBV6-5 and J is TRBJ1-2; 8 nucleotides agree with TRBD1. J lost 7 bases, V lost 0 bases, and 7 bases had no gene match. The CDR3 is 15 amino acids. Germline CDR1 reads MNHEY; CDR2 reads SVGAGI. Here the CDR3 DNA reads TGTGCCAGCAGTTACTCGGCGCAGGGGGCAGGTGGCTACACCTTC. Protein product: CASSYSAQGAGGYTF.

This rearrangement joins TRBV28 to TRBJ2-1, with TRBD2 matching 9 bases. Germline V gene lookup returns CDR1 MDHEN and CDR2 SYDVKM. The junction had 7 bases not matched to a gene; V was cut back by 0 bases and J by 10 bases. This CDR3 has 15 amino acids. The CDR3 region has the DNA TGTGCCAGCAGTTTATGGCGCGGGGGGGCCGGAGAGCAGTTCTTC. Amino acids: CASSLWRGGAGEQFF.

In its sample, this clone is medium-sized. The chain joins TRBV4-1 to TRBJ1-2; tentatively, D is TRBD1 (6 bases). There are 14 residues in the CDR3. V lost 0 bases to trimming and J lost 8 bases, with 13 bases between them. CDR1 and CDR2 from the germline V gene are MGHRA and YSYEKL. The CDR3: CASSQESETGGYTF. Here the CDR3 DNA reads TGCGCCAGCAGCCAAGAATCGGAGACAGGAGGCTACACCTTC.

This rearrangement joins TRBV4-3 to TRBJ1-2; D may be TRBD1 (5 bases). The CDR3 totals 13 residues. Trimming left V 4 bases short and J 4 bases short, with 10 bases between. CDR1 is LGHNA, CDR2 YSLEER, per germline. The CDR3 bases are TGCGCCAGCAGCCCTGGGGGGTTCTATGGCTACACCTTC. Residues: CASSPGGFYGYTF.

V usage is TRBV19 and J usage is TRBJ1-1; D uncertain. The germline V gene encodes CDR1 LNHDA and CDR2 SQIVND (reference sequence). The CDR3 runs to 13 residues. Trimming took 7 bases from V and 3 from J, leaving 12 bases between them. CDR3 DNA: TGTGCCAGTAAGTCCTATATGGACACTGAAGCTTTCTTT. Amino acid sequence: CASKSYMDTEAFF.

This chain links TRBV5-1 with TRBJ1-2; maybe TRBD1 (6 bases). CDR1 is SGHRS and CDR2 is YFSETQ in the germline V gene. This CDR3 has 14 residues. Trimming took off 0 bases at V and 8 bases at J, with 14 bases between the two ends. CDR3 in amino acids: CASSLEGGRGGYTF. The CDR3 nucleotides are TGCGCCAGCAGCTTGGAGGGGGGCCGGGGCGGCTACACCTTC. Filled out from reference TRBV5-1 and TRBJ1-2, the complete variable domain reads KAGVTQTPRYLIKTRGQQVTLSCSPISGHRSVSWYQQTPGQGLQFLFEYFSETQRNKGNFPGRFSGRQFSNSRSEMNVSTLELGDSALYLCASSLEGGRGGYTFGSGTRLTVV.